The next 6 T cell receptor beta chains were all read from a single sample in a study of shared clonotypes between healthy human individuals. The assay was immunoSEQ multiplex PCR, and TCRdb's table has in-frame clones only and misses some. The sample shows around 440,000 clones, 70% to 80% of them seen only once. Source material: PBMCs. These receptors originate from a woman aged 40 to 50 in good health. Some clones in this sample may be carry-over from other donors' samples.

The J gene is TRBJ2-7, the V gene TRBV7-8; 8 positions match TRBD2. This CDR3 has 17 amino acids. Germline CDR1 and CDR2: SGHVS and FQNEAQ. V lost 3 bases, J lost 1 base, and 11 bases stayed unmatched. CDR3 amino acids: CASSFGSGEAPSYEQYF. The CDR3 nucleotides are TGTGCCAGCAGCTTCGGTAGCGGGGAGGCACCGTCCTACGAGCAGTACTTC.

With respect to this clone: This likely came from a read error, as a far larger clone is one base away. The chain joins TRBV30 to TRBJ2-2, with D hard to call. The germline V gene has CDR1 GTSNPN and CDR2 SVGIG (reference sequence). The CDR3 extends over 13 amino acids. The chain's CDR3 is CAWDTAGTEELFF. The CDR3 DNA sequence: TGTGCCTGGGACACCGCCGGCACCGAGGAGCTGTTTTTT.

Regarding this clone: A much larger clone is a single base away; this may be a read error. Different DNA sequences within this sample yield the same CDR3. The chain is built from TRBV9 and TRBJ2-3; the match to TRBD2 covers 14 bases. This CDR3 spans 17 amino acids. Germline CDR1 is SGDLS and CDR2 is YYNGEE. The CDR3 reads CASSVGLAGGFADTQYF. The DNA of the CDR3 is TGCGCCAGCAGCGTAGGACTAGCGGGAGGTTTCGCAGATACGCAGTATTTT. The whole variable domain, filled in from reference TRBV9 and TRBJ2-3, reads DSGVTQTPKHLITATGQRVTLRCSPRSGDLSVYWYQQSLDQGLQFLIQYYNGEERAKGNILERFSAQQFPDLHSELNLSSLELGDSALYFCASSVGLAGGFADTQYFGPGTRLTVL.

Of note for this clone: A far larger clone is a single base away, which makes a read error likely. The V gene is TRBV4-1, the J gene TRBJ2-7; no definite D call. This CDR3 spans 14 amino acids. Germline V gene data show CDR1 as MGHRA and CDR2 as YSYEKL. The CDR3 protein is CASSPTRTSYERYF. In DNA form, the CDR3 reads TGCGCCAGCAGCCCGACACGAACTTCCTACGAGCGGTACTTC.

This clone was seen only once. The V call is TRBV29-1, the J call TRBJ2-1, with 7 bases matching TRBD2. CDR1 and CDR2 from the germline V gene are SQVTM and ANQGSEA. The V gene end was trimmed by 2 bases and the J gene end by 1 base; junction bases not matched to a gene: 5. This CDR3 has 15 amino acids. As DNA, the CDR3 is TGCAGCGTTGAATGGGTGGGAGGGTCCTACAATGAGCAGTTCTTC. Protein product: CSVEWVGGSYNEQFF.

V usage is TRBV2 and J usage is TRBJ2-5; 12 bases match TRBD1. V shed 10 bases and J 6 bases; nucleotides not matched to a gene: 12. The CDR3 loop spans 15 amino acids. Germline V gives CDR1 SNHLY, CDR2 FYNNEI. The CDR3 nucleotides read TGTGCCACCTGTCCCGGGACAGGGGGCGGTCAGACCCAGTACTTC. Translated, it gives CATCPGTGGGQTQYF.